This is a list of T cell receptor beta chains from one sample in a study of blood T cell repertoires in COVID-19. Data came from immunoSEQ multiplex PCR; TCRdb stores just in-frame clones and leaves some out. The sample has just under 150,000 clones; approximately 86% are singletons. The sample consisted of peripheral blood. These receptors came from a woman aged 50 to 60 with acute or convalescent COVID-19. Both conserved end residues are part of each CDR3. The D gene is left open where the match is weak. Size tells how often a clone was seen (once, few, many) or the class of an expanded clone, and some rows leave it out.

v_call	clone_size	j_call	d_call	cdr3_aa	cdr3_nt
TRBV12-5	-	TRBJ1-2	-	CASGLVLVWLQKGSYGYTF	TGTGCTAGTGGTTTGGTTCTTGTATGGCTCCAAAAGGGGTCCTATGGCTACACCTTC
TRBV3-1/TRBV3-2	-	TRBJ1-5	-	CASSQARTDSNQPQHF	TGTGCCAGCAGCCAAGCAAGGACAGATAGCAATCAGCCCCAGCATTTT
TRBV19	few	TRBJ1-1	TRBD1	CASSAPGQVNRNTEAFF	TGTGCCAGTAGTGCCCCGGGACAGGTAAATAGGAACACTGAAGCTTTCTTT
TRBV15	-	TRBJ1-1	-	CATSRTPGTEAFF	TGTGCCACCAGCAGAACCCCAGGAACTGAAGCTTTCTTT
TRBV2	-	TRBJ2-7	TRBD2	CASRTSGGNEQYF	TGTGCCAGCAGGACTAGCGGGGGTAACGAGCAGTACTTC
TRBV14	once	TRBJ2-2	-	CASRVWANTGELFF	TGTGCCAGCCGGGTATGGGCGAACACCGGGGAGCTGTTTTTT
TRBV11-3	-	TRBJ2-3	TRBD1	CASSTRDRGDTQYF	TGTGCCAGCAGTACCCGGGACAGGGGTGATACGCAGTATTTT
TRBV7-8	-	TRBJ1-5	-	CASSLGQVQPQHF	TGTGCCAGCAGCTTAGGACAGGTCCAGCCCCAGCATTTT
TRBV10-3	once	TRBJ2-2	TRBD2	CAISGGGLAGTGELFF	TGTGCCATCAGTGGGGGAGGACTAGCGGGAACCGGGGAGCTGTTTTTT
TRBV5-4	-	TRBJ2-1	-	CASRLLGGASYNEQFF	TGTGCCAGCAGACTCTTAGGGGGGGCCTCCTACAATGAGCAGTTCTTC
TRBV7-9	few	TRBJ2-7	TRBD2	CASSPTSGTSEQYF	TGTGCCAGCAGCCCGACTAGCGGGACCTCCGAGCAGTACTTC
TRBV6-5	-	TRBJ1-1	-	CASSLQEPTEAFF	TGTGCCAGCAGTCTACAGGAGCCCACTGAAGCTTTCTTT
TRBV4-1	-	TRBJ2-2	-	CASSQNTGERPGELFF	TGCGCCAGCAGCCAAAATACGGGGGAACGACCCGGGGAGCTGTTTTTT
TRBV27	few	TRBJ2-7	TRBD1	CASSWKRDSQQYF	TGTGCCAGCAGTTGGAAACGGGACAGTCAGCAGTACTTC
TRBV2	once	TRBJ1-2	TRBD1	CASSEWTGPNYGYTF	TGTGCCAGCAGTGAATGGACAGGGCCTAACTATGGCTACACCTTC
TRBV5-1	-	TRBJ1-1	-	CASSLAPTGNTEAFF	TGCGCCAGCAGCTTGGCGCCTACGGGGAACACTGAAGCTTTCTTT
TRBV19	-	TRBJ2-3	-	CASSMTGGGDTQYF	TGTGCCAGTAGTATGACAGGAGGCGGTGATACGCAGTATTTT
TRBV7-3	-	TRBJ2-5	TRBD2	CASSRSGRAVETQYF	TGTGCCAGCAGTCGAAGCGGGAGGGCGGTAGAGACCCAGTACTTC
TRBV19	-	TRBJ1-2	TRBD1	CASSSRTGYNYGYTF	TGTGCCAGTAGCTCTCGGACAGGATACAACTATGGCTACACCTTC
TRBV15	-	TRBJ2-3	-	CATSPRRHDTQYF	TGTGCCACCAGCCCCCGGAGGCATGATACGCAGTATTTT
TRBV4-2	-	TRBJ2-1	-	CASSQDPGTYNEQFF	TGTGCCAGCAGCCAAGATCCGGGAACTTACAATGAGCAGTTCTTC
TRBV11-2	-	TRBJ2-1	-	CASSLAERQFF	TGTGCCAGCAGCTTAGCGGAGCGGCAGTTCTTC
TRBV6-5	-	TRBJ2-1	-	CASSLTIGPYNEQFF	TGTGCCAGCAGCTTGACTATTGGCCCCTACAATGAGCAGTTCTTC